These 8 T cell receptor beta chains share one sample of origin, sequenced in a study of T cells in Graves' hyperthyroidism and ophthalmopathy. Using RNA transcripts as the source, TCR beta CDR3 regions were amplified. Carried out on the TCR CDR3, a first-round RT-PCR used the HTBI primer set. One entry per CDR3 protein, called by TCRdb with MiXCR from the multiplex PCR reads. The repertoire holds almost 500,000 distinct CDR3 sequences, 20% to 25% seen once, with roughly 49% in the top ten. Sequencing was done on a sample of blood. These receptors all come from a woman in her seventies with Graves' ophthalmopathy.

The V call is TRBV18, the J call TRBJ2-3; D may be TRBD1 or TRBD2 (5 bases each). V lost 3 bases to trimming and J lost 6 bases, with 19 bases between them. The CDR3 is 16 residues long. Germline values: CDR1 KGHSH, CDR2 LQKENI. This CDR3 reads CASSPIQGPLADTQYF. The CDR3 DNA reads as TGTGCCAGCTCACCCATCCAGGGACCTCTCGCTGATACGCAGTATTTT.

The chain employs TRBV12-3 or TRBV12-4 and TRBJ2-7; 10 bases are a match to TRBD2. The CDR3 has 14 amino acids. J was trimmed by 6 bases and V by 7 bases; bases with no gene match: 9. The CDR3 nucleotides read TGTGCCAGCACCAAACTAGCGGGGTCGGGCGAGCAGTACTTC. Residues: CASTKLAGSGEQYF.

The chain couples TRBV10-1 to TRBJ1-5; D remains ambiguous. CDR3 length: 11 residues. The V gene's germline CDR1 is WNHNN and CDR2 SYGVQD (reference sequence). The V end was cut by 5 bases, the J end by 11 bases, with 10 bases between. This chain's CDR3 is CASSRSWAQHF. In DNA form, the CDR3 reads TGCGCCAGCAGTCGATCTTGGGCCCAGCATTTT.

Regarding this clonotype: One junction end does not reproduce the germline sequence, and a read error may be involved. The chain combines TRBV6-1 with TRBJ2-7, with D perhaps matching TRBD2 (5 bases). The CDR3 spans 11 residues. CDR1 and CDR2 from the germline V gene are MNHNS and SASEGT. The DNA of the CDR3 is TGTGCCAGCAGCCAACGCGGCGAGCGGTTCTTC. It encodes CASSQRGERFF.

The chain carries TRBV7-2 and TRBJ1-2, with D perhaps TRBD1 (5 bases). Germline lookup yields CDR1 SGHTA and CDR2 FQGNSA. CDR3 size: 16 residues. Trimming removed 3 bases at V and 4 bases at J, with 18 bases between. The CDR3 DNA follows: TGTGCCAGCAGCTTCCCCGGGTGGGACGTAGCCTATGGCTACACCTTC. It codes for CASSFPGWDVAYGYTF.

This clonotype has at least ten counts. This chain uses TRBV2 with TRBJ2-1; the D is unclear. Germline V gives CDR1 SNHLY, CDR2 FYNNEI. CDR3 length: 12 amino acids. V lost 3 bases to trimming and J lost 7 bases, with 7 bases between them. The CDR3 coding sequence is TGTGCCAGCAGTGATGGGTGGAATGAGCAGTTCTTC. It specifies CASSDGWNEQFF.

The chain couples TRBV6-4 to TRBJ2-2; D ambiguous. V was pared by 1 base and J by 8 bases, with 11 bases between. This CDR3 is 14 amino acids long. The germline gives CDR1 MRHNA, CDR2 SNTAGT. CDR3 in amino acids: CASSDLGWAGELFF. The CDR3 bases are TGTGCCAGCAGTGACTTAGGCTGGGCGGGGGAGCTGTTTTTT.

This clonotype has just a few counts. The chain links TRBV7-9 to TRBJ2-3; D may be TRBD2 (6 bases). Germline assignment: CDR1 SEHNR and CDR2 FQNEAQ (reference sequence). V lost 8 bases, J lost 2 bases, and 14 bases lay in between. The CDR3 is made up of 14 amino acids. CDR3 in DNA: TGTGCCAGCGTACCCTGGGGGGTCACAGATACGCAGTATTTT. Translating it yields CASVPWGVTDTQYF.